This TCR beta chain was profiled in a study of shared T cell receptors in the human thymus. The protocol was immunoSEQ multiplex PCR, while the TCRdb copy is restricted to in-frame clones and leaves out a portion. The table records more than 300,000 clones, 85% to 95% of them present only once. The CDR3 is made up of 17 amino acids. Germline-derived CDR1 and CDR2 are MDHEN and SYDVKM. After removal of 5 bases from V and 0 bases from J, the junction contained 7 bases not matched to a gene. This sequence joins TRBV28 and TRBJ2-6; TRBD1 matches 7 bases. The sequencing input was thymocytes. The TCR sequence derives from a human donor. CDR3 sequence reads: CASSPWDSPSGANVLTF. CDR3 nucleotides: TGTGCCAGCAGTCCATGGGACAGCCCCTCTGGGGCCAACGTCCTGACTTTC.